This entry lists 11 T cell receptor beta chains sequenced from one sample in a study of response to subunit inactivated influenza vaccine. TCRdb reanalysed the RT-PCR reads using MiXCR and keeps one entry per CDR3 protein. The data contain about 190,000 distinct CDR3 sequences, approximately 15% of them singletons. The material was CD8+ T cells sorted from PBMCs, obtained 4 to 6 days after vaccination. These TCRs come from a man aged 50 to 60 who received an inactivated influenza vaccine.

This clonotype occurred a few times. The rearrangement links TRBV7-6 to TRBJ2-1, with D perhaps matching TRBD1 (7 bases). This CDR3 region has 14 residues. Per the germline V gene, CDR1 is SGHVS and CDR2 is FNYEAQ. V lost 1 base to trimming and J lost 9 bases, with 13 bases between them. CDR3 nucleotide sequence: TGTGCCAGCAGCTTAGGGAGGGGGCGAGGTGAGCAGTTCTTC. It codes for CASSLGRGRGEQFF.

The chain joins TRBV6-5 to TRBJ2-5; D uncertain. The CDR3 runs 17 residues. CDR1 is MNHEY and CDR2 is SVGAGI in the germline V gene. Trimming removed 0 bases at V and 2 bases at J, with 16 bases between. CDR3 residues: CASSYSISSVRQETQYF. CDR3 nucleotides: TGTGCCAGCAGTTACTCGATTTCTTCTGTCCGACAAGAGACCCAGTACTTC.

This clonotype came up a few times. This chain connects TRBV13 to TRBJ1-1; no definite D call. Germline loops: CDR1 PRHDT, CDR2 FYEKMQ (reference sequence). The V end lost 5 bases, the J end lost 11 bases, and 15 bases lay between the germline ends. This CDR3 is built from 12 residues. CDR3 nucleotides: TGTGCCAGCAGCGCGCGCCTCGAAGAGGCTTTCTTT. It codes for CASSARLEEAFF.

The chain has TRBV14 and TRBJ2-1; D possibly corresponds to TRBD2 (5 bases). V lost 0 bases and J 5 bases, leaving 20 bases between the germline ends. Germline V gene data show CDR1 as SGHDN and CDR2 as FVKESK. This CDR3 region has 18 residues. CDR3 region: CASSQDEVGVQYNNEQFF. The CDR3 nucleotides are TGTGCCAGCAGCCAAGATGAGGTGGGAGTCCAGTATAACAATGAGCAGTTCTTC.

This chain uses TRBV29-1 with TRBJ2-1; either TRBD1 or TRBD2 may supply D (5 bases each). This CDR3 has 16 residues. Germline assignment: CDR1 SQVTM and CDR2 ANQGSEA. V dropped 2 bases and J dropped 6 bases, with 20 bases sitting between them. CDR3 in amino acids: CSVEPLQEAVGNEQFF. The CDR3 DNA reads as TGCAGCGTTGAACCCCTACAGGAGGCCGTTGGCAATGAGCAGTTCTTC.

This clonotype was seen repeatedly, ten times or more. CDR3 coding DNA: TGTGCCAGCAGCTTCTTACAGAACTATGGCTACACCTTC. It is translated as CASSFLQNYGYTF. This sequence joins TRBV7-2 and TRBJ1-2; D is unclear. Germline CDR1 SGHTA, CDR2 FQGNSA. Trimming removed 3 bases at V and 2 bases at J, with 7 bases between. The CDR3 spans 13 residues. Variable domain in full (rest from reference TRBV7-2 and TRBJ1-2): GAGVSQSPSNKVTEKGKDVELRCDPISGHTALYWYRQSLGQGLEFLIYFQGNSAPDKSGLPSDRFSAERTGGSVSTLTIQRTQQEDSAVYLCASSFLQNYGYTFGSGTRLTVV.

This clonotype was observed at least ten times. The V call is TRBV28, the J call TRBJ2-5, with 7 positions matching TRBD1. The CDR3 spans 15 residues. Germline CDR1 MDHEN, CDR2 SYDVKM. J gave up 3 bases and V 6 bases, and 10 bases lay outside the gene matches. CDR3 region: CASRGDGTAKETQYF. DNA of the CDR3: TGTGCCAGCAGAGGTGACGGGACAGCCAAAGAGACCCAGTACTTC. The whole variable domain, filled in from reference TRBV28 and TRBJ2-5, reads DVKVTQSSRYLVKRTGEKVFLECVQDMDHENMFWYRQDPGLGLRLIYFSYDVKMKEKGDIPEGYSVSREKKERFSLILESASTNQTSMYLCASRGDGTAKETQYFGPGTRLLVL.

This clonotype was detected only a few times. The V gene is TRBV20-1, the J gene TRBJ1-2; D ambiguous. Germline V gene sequence: CDR1 DFQATT, CDR2 SNEGSKA (reference sequence). CDR3 size: 13 residues. V was trimmed by 0 bases and J by 3 bases, leaving 8 bases between them. CDR3 in amino acids: CSARDYSDYGYTF. Written as DNA, the CDR3 is TGCAGTGCTAGAGACTACAGCGACTATGGCTACACCTTC.

Ten or more counts support this clonotype. The chain is built from TRBV5-6 and TRBJ1-2, with 7 bases identical to TRBD1. The junction had 7 bases not matched to a gene; V was cut back by 5 bases and J by 3 bases. Germline CDR1 reads SGHDT; CDR2 reads YYEEEE. CDR3 length: 14 residues. The CDR3 DNA follows: TGTGCCAGCAGAGAGGGACAGACTTACTATGGCTACACCTTC. As protein: CASREGQTYYGYTF.

This rearrangement joins TRBV24-1 to TRBJ2-1; 8 bases are shared with TRBD2. Germline CDR1 is KGHDR and CDR2 is SFDVKD. The J segment lost 3 bases and the V segment lost 3 bases, leaving 6 bases of the junction unmatched. The CDR3 has 16 amino acids. Here the CDR3 DNA reads TGTGCCACCAGTGATATTACTAGCGGAATCTACAATGAGCAGTTCTTC. Translation: CATSDITSGIYNEQFF.

The chain couples TRBV12-3 or TRBV12-4 to TRBJ2-3; TRBD2 matches at 11 bases. The CDR3 consists of 15 residues. V shed 6 bases, J shed 4 bases, and the junction held 6 bases outside the gene matches. CDR3 coding DNA: TGTGCCAGCAGGTTAACTAGCGGGAGTCCAGATACGCAGTATTTT. Translation: CASRLTSGSPDTQYF.